This T cell receptor beta chain stems from a study of beta chain features in type 1 diabetes. This clone was picked up a small number of times. Antigen unknown. The CDR3 is 18 residues long. Germline trimming cut 4 bases from V and 7 bases from J; bases unmatched to any gene: 13. Per the germline V gene, CDR1 is SGHRS and CDR2 is YFSETQ. Study-wide points: Shorter templates may be favored by PCR, equally so in patients and controls. For type 1 diabetes patients, VDJ junctions showed fewer insertions and more deletions.

The authors reverse transcribed all of the isolated RNA, so sequencing captured expressed TCRB transcripts. This table comes from immunoSEQ multiplex PCR, and its TCRdb copy is limited to in-frame clones, with some not included. This sample has 15,000 to 17,000 clones; roughly two fifths occur once, and the top ten carry 0.53%. The specimen sequenced was stem cell memory CD4+ T cells from blood. This chain uses TRBV5-1 with TRBJ2-2; 13 bases are shared with TRBD2. This TCR derives from a middle-aged woman in good health. The chain's CDR3 is CASSPPGLAGPNGGELFF. CDR3 sequence (DNA): TGCGCCAGCAGCCCGCCGGGACTAGCGGGGCCGAACGGCGGGGAGCTGTTTTTT.